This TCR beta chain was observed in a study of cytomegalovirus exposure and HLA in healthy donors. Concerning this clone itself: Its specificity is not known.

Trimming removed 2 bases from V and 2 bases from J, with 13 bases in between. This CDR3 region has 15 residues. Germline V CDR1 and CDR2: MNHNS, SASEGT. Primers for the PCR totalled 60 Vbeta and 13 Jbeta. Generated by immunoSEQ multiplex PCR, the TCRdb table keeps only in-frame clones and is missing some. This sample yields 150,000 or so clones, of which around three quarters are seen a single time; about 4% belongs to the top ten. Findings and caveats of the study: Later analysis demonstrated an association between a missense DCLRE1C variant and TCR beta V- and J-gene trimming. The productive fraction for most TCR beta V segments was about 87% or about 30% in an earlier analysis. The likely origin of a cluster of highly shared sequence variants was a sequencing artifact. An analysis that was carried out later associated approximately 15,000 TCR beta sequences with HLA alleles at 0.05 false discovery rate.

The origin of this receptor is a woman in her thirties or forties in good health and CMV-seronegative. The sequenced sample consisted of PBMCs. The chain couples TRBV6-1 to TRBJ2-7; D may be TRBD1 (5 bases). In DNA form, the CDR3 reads TGTGCCAGCAGTGAAAAAGGGGAAATACCCTACGAGCAGTACTTC. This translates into CASSEKGEIPYEQYF.